Sequencing of this TCR beta chain was carried out in a study of control samples from healthy donors and cancer patients. Profiling relied on immunoSEQ multiplex PCR, and the TCRdb table lists in-frame clones only, not all of them. Of 100,000 to 150,000 clones in the sample, about nine tenths were seen once. This CDR3 has 15 amino acids. The germline CDR1 and CDR2 sequences are KGHDR and SFDVKD. The germline V and J ends were trimmed by 8 bases and 3 bases, with 16 bases remaining between them. The sample consisted of blood. The source is a man between 18 and 29 years old in good health. This sequence joins TRBV24-1 and TRBJ2-1; D remains ambiguous. This chain's CDR3 is CATIPRAPFYNEQFF. The CDR3 DNA reads as TGTGCCACCATACCGCGCGCCCCTTTCTACAATGAGCAGTTCTTC.